The sequence of this T cell receptor beta chain was determined in a study of T cells after yellow fever vaccination. Findings of the study overall: Though weaker, the secondary response peaked faster, on day 5 versus 15.

V trimming: 10 bases; J trimming: 4 bases; junction bases outside the gene matches: 13. From germline, CDR1 is LNHDA and CDR2 SQIVND (reference sequence). CDR3 length: 16 amino acids. This clonotype was seen a few times. The antigen is not known. A 5'RACE template-switching step, the method used to make TCR cDNA, added a universal primer site and UMIs. Each CDR3 protein is one row after TCRdb ran MiXCR on the 5' RACE reads. Of some 320,000 distinct CDR3 sequences in the sample, around 8.6% were seen once. The rearrangement uses TRBV19 and TRBJ2-6, with 7 bases matching TRBD1. The sample consisted of CD4+ T cells sorted from PBMCs, taken 5 days after the yellow fever booster vaccination. The sequence came from a man between 18 and 29 years old who received the YFV17D yellow fever vaccine. The CDR3 region has the DNA TGTGCCACCGCCGCGGACAGGCCGGCCGGGGCCAACGTCCTGACTTTC. It yields the protein CATAADRPAGANVLTF.